A selection of T cell receptor beta chains follows, all from one sample in a study of vaccination and CD4 T cells after COVID-19. TCRdb redid the calling of the PCR reads with MiXCR, one entry per CDR3 protein. Of roughly 16,000 distinct CDR3 sequences in the sample, 30% to 45% were seen once. These TCRs' antigens remain unknown. The sample was CD4+ T cells from blood, cultured in vitro. The receptors stem from a human donor who had recovered from COVID-19. CDR3s leave out the opening cysteine and the closing phenylalanine or tryptophan. Each record gives: V gene, CDR3 length, J gene, CDR3 protein.

V: TRBV15; length: 14; J: TRBJ2-3; CDR3: ATSRDMYNVPDTQY
V: TRBV15; length: 13; J: TRBJ1-2; CDR3: ATSNSQEPTNGYT
V: TRBV20-1; length: 9; J: TRBJ2-7; CDR3: SAREGYEQY
V: TRBV20-1; length: 14; J: TRBJ2-2; CDR3: SARDLAGGNTGELF
V: TRBV28; length: 13; J: TRBJ1-5; CDR3: ASRRDATSNQPQH
V: TRBV28; length: 13; J: TRBJ2-7; CDR3: ASSFWNSYAYEQY
V: TRBV19; length: 11; J: TRBJ2-4; CDR3: ASSEQGRGIQY
V: TRBV27; length: 11; J: TRBJ1-5; CDR3: ASSLFPLQPQH
V: TRBV4-1; length: 13; J: TRBJ1-6; CDR3: ASSRTGDGNSPLH
V: TRBV28; length: 11; J: TRBJ2-5; CDR3: ASSKLMVKTQY
V: TRBV19; length: 14; J: TRBJ2-6; CDR3: ASGSGGQSGANVLT
V: TRBV6-1; length: 12; J: TRBJ2-2; CDR3: ATQASGYTGELF
V: TRBV5-1; length: 12; J: TRBJ1-1; CDR3: ASSLGLSNTEAF
V: TRBV28; length: 13; J: TRBJ2-1; CDR3: ASSSGTGTYNEQF
V: TRBV28; length: 13; J: TRBJ1-4; CDR3: AISHSQPSGKKLF
V: TRBV6-1; length: 12; J: TRBJ1-2; CDR3: ASRFDGSNYGYT
V: TRBV2; length: 12; J: TRBJ1-6; CDR3: ASSDDPYNSPLH
V: TRBV20-1; length: 13; J: TRBJ1-3; CDR3: SAEVRDRGGNTIY
V: TRBV30; length: 11; J: TRBJ1-5; CDR3: AWSKQGLGTQH
V: TRBV12-3/TRBV12-4; length: 13; J: TRBJ1-6; CDR3: ASSLLGQGYSPLH
V: TRBV10-2; length: 12; J: TRBJ2-3; CDR3: ASSDLSGSDTQY
V: TRBV11-1; length: 14; J: TRBJ2-1; CDR3: ASSLVRAGPYNEQF
V: TRBV5-1; length: 12; J: TRBJ2-2; CDR3: ASSLSGYTGELF
V: TRBV6-2/TRBV6-3; length: 14; J: TRBJ2-7; CDR3: ASSYSARTGADEQY
V: TRBV7-3; length: 11; J: TRBJ1-2; CDR3: ASSLGQGYGYT
V: TRBV7-2; length: 10; J: TRBJ2-3; CDR3: ARRGGGDTQY
V: TRBV7-8; length: 12; J: TRBJ2-5; CDR3: ASSHPDSQETQY
V: TRBV4-3; length: 12; J: TRBJ1-1; CDR3: ASSQVAGNTEAF
V: TRBV20-1; length: 13; J: TRBJ2-5; CDR3: SARDRTSGRETQY
V: TRBV10-3; length: 12; J: TRBJ2-7; CDR3: AISLAGGPHEQY
V: TRBV2; length: 11; J: TRBJ1-1; CDR3: ASMVMGNTEAF
V: TRBV5-5; length: 10; J: TRBJ2-5; CDR3: ASSFDIETQY
V: TRBV19; length: 13; J: TRBJ2-3; CDR3: ASSKLGPSTDTQY
V: TRBV20-1; length: 10; J: TRBJ2-5; CDR3: SAPGQGEAQY
V: TRBV21-1; length: 13; J: TRBJ2-7; CDR3: ASSAQTGKHYEQY
V: TRBV29-1; length: 12; J: TRBJ2-3; CDR3: SVEGGLGTDTQY
V: TRBV20-1; length: 9; J: TRBJ1-4; CDR3: SAREGDRGG
V: TRBV12-3/TRBV12-4; length: 10; J: TRBJ2-5; CDR3: ASSQTKETQY
V: TRBV10-3; length: 13; J: TRBJ2-1; CDR3: AINSASSSYNEQF
V: TRBV6-2/TRBV6-3; length: 11; J: TRBJ2-1; CDR3: ASSKTSYNEQF
V: TRBV20-1; length: 12; J: TRBJ2-7; CDR3: SARKTRGTYEQY
V: TRBV2; length: 13; J: TRBJ2-7; CDR3: ASSGIGGITYEQY
V: TRBV28; length: 10; J: TRBJ1-2; CDR3: ASSGTLRMGT
V: TRBV7-3; length: 14; J: TRBJ2-1; CDR3: ASSPRSGSSYNEQF
V: TRBV28; length: 14; J: TRBJ1-1; CDR3: ASSFPLRGTNTEAF
V: TRBV20-1; length: 11; J: TRBJ2-1; CDR3: SVSRSSYNEQF
V: TRBV29-1; length: 12; J: TRBJ1-1; CDR3: SVENDRPNTEAF
V: TRBV20-1; length: 12; J: TRBJ2-2; CDR3: SARANSNTGELF
V: TRBV28; length: 11; J: TRBJ1-1; CDR3: ASRGTLNTEAF
V: TRBV21-1; length: 15; J: TRBJ2-3; CDR3: ASSNSQGAPNTDTQY
V: TRBV6-1; length: 12; J: TRBJ2-2; CDR3: ASRGLGGKGELF
V: TRBV20-1; length: 10; J: TRBJ2-7; CDR3: SANTASYEQY
V: TRBV24-1; length: 14; J: TRBJ2-3; CDR3: ATSDLGQSNTDTQY
V: TRBV6-5; length: 15; J: TRBJ2-7; CDR3: ASSYLGRGGAAYEQY
V: TRBV7-2; length: 13; J: TRBJ1-2; CDR3: ASSLEPAGFDGYT
V: TRBV28; length: 13; J: TRBJ1-5; CDR3: ASSPHPARVQPQH
V: TRBV29-1; length: 13; J: TRBJ2-5; CDR3: SVAGGVRAEETQY